Presented here are 23 T cell receptor beta chains from one specimen sequenced in a study of T cell responses to AZD1222 COVID-19 vaccine. Generated by immunoSEQ multiplex PCR, the TCRdb table keeps only in-frame clones and is missing some. The sample holds some 150,000 clones, roughly 90% seen once. This material consisted of peripheral blood, taken 28 days after the second AZD1222 dose. The receptors come from an adult who received the AZD1222 COVID-19 vaccine.

This sequence joins TRBV7-2 and TRBJ1-3; D not certain. This CDR3 is 14 amino acids long. CDR1 SGHTA and CDR2 FQGNSA come from the germline V gene. Trimming removed 5 bases from V and 0 bases from J, with 8 bases in between. The CDR3 DNA is TGTGCCAGCAGCCCGGCGGGCTCTGGAAACACCATATATTTT. Residues: CASSPAGSGNTIYF.

The V and J genes are TRBV6-5 and TRBJ1-5; D not certain. The CDR3 contains 15 residues. CDR1 is MNHEY, CDR2 SVGAGI, per germline. V was pared by 5 bases and J by 1 base, with 12 bases between. The CDR3 protein is CASSRGRGSNQPQHF. CDR3 coding DNA: TGTGCCAGCAGTCGAGGGCGAGGGAGCAATCAGCCCCAGCATTTT.

This sequence joins TRBV27 and TRBJ2-7, with 8 bases fitting TRBD1. V lost 6 bases and J lost 3; bases outside the gene matches: 13. The CDR3 contains 16 residues. CDR1 and CDR2 from the germline V gene are MNHEY and SMNVEV (reference sequence). The CDR3 loop is CASRLVGQGPLYEQYF. The CDR3 DNA follows: TGTGCCAGCAGACTAGTCGGACAGGGACCCCTCTACGAGCAGTACTTC.

This clone was seen a handful of times. The chain is built from TRBV19 and TRBJ2-7; the D gene is possibly TRBD1 (5 bases). CDR1 LNHDA and CDR2 SQIVND come from the germline V gene (reference sequence). Trimming took 3 bases from V and 3 from J, leaving 6 bases between them. This CDR3 is 12 amino acids long. The CDR3 protein is CASSMTDYEQYF. In nucleotides, the CDR3 is TGTGCCAGTAGTATGACAGACTACGAGCAGTACTTC.

The rearrangement uses TRBV3-1 (or the pseudogene TRBV3-2) and TRBJ2-3; D gene unclear. V was cut by 4 bases and J by 1 base, with 12 bases left in between. Germline V CDR1 and CDR2: LGHDT, YNNKEL (reference sequence). This CDR3 is 15 amino acids long. CDR3 sequence reads: CASSLSSARTDTQYF. The CDR3 DNA is TGTGCCAGCAGCCTCTCATCGGCGCGCACAGATACGCAGTATTTT.

V and J are TRBV4-1 and TRBJ1-5; TRBD1 might be the D (5 bases). The CDR3 contains 14 residues. CDR1 MGHRA and CDR2 YSYEKL come from the germline V gene. Deletions cut 4 bases from V and 1 base from J, with 8 bases between. The CDR3 nucleotides are TGCGCCAGCAGCCCCCCAGGGAGCAATCAGCCCCAGCATTTT. Translating gives CASSPPGSNQPQHF.

The gene calls are TRBV11-2 and TRBJ2-7, with D perhaps TRBD1 (7 bases). Looked up from germline, CDR1 is SGHAT and CDR2 is FQNNGV. V dropped 4 bases and J dropped 3 bases, with 16 bases sitting between them. The CDR3 is 15 residues long. The chain's CDR3 is CASSYRGTADYEQYF. CDR3 DNA sequence: TGTGCCAGCAGCTACCGCGGGACAGCTGACTACGAGCAGTACTTC.

The rearrangement uses TRBV7-9 and TRBJ1-2; the D gene is possibly TRBD1 (5 bases). In germline, CDR1 is SEHNR, CDR2 FQNEAQ (reference sequence). V was clipped by 2 bases and J by 6 bases, with 7 bases between them. The CDR3 covers 12 residues. The CDR3 DNA sequence: TGTGCCAGCAGCTTACGGGACCATGGCTACACCTTC. It codes for CASSLRDHGYTF.

This rearrangement joins TRBV10-3 to TRBJ2-1, with D hard to call. Trimming pared 3 bases from V and 5 bases from J, leaving 8 bases between. Germline V gene lookup returns CDR1 ENHRY and CDR2 SYGVKD. This CDR3 has 13 residues. The CDR3 bases are TGTGCCATCAGTGAAGGTGGGGACAATGAGCAGTTCTTC. Protein: CAISEGGDNEQFF.

The chain employs TRBV18 and TRBJ2-6; 7 positions match TRBD2. This CDR3 spans 17 amino acids. The germline gives CDR1 KGHSH, CDR2 LQKENI. Trimming at V came to 2 bases and at J to 4 bases, leaving 8 bases not matched to a gene. CDR3 protein: CASSPAREGAGANVLTF. DNA of the CDR3: TGTGCCAGCTCACCAGCCAGGGAGGGCGCCGGGGCCAACGTCCTGACTTTC. The variable domain in full, with the rest retrieved from reference TRBV18 and TRBJ2-6, is NAGVMQNPRHLVRRRGQEARLRCSPMKGHSHVYWYRQLPEEGLKFMVYLQKENIIDESGMPKERFSAEFPKEGPSILRIQQVVRGDSAAYFCASSPAREGAGANVLTFGAGSRLTVL.

The V call is TRBV27, the J call TRBJ2-1; 7 positions agree with TRBD2. The junction had 7 bases not matched to a gene; V was cut back by 6 bases and J by 5 bases. This CDR3 region has 14 residues. Germline assignment: CDR1 MNHEY and CDR2 SMNVEV (reference sequence). CDR3: CASRGTTYNNEQFF. The CDR3 DNA is TGTGCCAGCAGGGGGACTACTTATAACAATGAGCAGTTCTTC.

This chain connects TRBV7-3 to TRBJ2-1; D is unresolved. The V gene's germline CDR1 is SGHTA and CDR2 FQGTGA. The CDR3 runs to 13 residues. V was pared by 1 base and J by 5 bases, with 6 bases between. For the CDR3, the DNA is TGTGCCAGCAGCTTAATACAACACAATGAGCAGTTCTTC. The encoded protein is CASSLIQHNEQFF. Combining the CDR3 with reference TRBV7-3 and TRBJ2-1 gives the whole variable domain GAGVSQTPSNKVTEKGKYVELRCDPISGHTALYWYRQSLGQGPEFLIYFQGTGAADDSGLPNDRFFAVRPEGSVSTLKIQRTERGDSAVYLCASSLIQHNEQFFGPGTRLTVL.

This chain connects TRBV18 to TRBJ1-1; D gene unclear. Trimming left V 4 bases short and J 1 base short, with 10 bases between. The CDR3 length is 14 residues. Germline CDR1 KGHSH, CDR2 LQKENI. CDR3 in amino acids: CASSLQSGNTEAFF. The CDR3 DNA is TGTGCCAGCTCACTTCAATCAGGGAACACTGAAGCTTTCTTT. The whole variable domain, remainder taken from reference TRBV18 and TRBJ1-1, is NAGVMQNPRHLVRRRGQEARLRCSPMKGHSHVYWYRQLPEEGLKFMVYLQKENIIDESGMPKERFSAEFPKEGPSILRIQQVVRGDSAAYFCASSLQSGNTEAFFGQGTRLTVV.

The V and J genes are TRBV20-1 and TRBJ1-1; D may be TRBD1 (6 bases). This CDR3 has 14 amino acids. CDR1 is DFQATT, CDR2 SNEGSKA, per germline (reference sequence). V shed 3 bases and J shed 4 bases, with 15 bases lying between them. This CDR3 is CSASEGGFGTEAFF. The CDR3 nucleotides read TGCAGTGCTAGTGAGGGGGGCTTTGGCACTGAAGCTTTCTTT.

The V call is TRBV5-1, the J call TRBJ1-5; 9 positions match TRBD1. Germline trimming cut 0 bases from V and 5 bases from J; bases unmatched to any gene: 12. The V gene's germline CDR1 is SGHRS and CDR2 YFSETQ. This CDR3 is 18 amino acids long. The DNA of the CDR3 is TGCGCCAGCAGCTTGGACCCACCGGGACAGGGCGGCGATCAGCCCCAGCATTTT. Amino acid sequence: CASSLDPPGQGGDQPQHF.

The rearrangement uses TRBV5-1 and TRBJ1-1; D uncertain. The CDR3 contains 12 residues. Trimming pared 2 bases from V and 5 bases from J, leaving 7 bases between. The germline gives CDR1 SGHRS, CDR2 YFSETQ. The CDR3 DNA is TGCGCCAGCAGCTTTCCGGGGACTGAAGCTTTCTTT. It yields the protein CASSFPGTEAFF. Together with reference TRBV5-1 and TRBJ1-1, the CDR3 gives the full variable domain: KAGVTQTPRYLIKTRGQQVTLSCSPISGHRSVSWYQQTPGQGLQFLFEYFSETQRNKGNFPGRFSGRQFSNSRSEMNVSTLELGDSALYLCASSFPGTEAFFGQGTRLTVV.

The chain recombines TRBV6-5 with TRBJ2-7; the D is unclear. V was trimmed by 0 bases and J by 5 bases, leaving 14 bases between them. The germline V gene has CDR1 MNHEY and CDR2 SVGAGI. CDR3 length equals 15 residues. For the CDR3, the DNA is TGTGCCAGCAGTTACTCCCGGACCGTAGGGAACGAGCAGTACTTC. It yields the protein CASSYSRTVGNEQYF.

The rearrangement uses TRBV7-2 and TRBJ1-3; D may be TRBD1 (5 bases). Germline-derived CDR1 and CDR2 are SGHTA and FQGNSA. The V gene lost 6 bases and the J gene lost 0 bases, with 15 bases spanning the gap. The CDR3 runs to 16 residues. Here the CDR3 DNA reads TGTGCCAGCAGTACCGGGGCAATTGACTCTGGAAACACCATATATTTT. It translates to CASSTGAIDSGNTIYF.

V is TRBV5-1 and J is TRBJ2-2; D gene ambiguous. The length of the CDR3 is 18 residues. V was cut by 0 bases and J by 0 bases, with 15 bases left in between. Germline lookup yields CDR1 SGHRS and CDR2 YFSETQ. The CDR3 DNA sequence: TGCGCCAGCAGCTTGGCCGGTCGGGCAGTAACGAACACCGGGGAGCTGTTTTTT. Protein product: CASSLAGRAVTNTGELFF.

This chain connects TRBV27 to TRBJ1-1; TRBD1 is a possible D gene (5 bases). Germline-derived CDR1 and CDR2 are MNHEY and SMNVEV (reference sequence). With 5 bases removed from V and 4 bases from J, the gap between germline ends came to 14 bases. CDR3 length: 14 amino acids. The CDR3 bases are TGTGCCAGCAGTCAATCGCAGGGAAGCACTGAAGCTTTCTTT. Amino acid sequence: CASSQSQGSTEAFF.

The gene calls are TRBV6-5 and TRBJ1-1; TRBD1 agrees at 11 bases. The germline V gene has CDR1 MNHEY and CDR2 SVGAGI. Trimming cost V 11 bases and J 10 bases; bases outside gene matches: 9. The CDR3 runs 12 residues. CDR3 loop: CALRRDRGSAFF. CDR3 nucleotide sequence: TGTGCCCTCCGGCGGGACAGGGGGTCAGCTTTCTTT.

Note on this clone: Other nucleotide sequences from this sample produce the same CDR3. CDR3 protein: CASSRTSGRDTQYF. DNA of the CDR3: TGTGCCAGCAGCCGTACTAGCGGGAGAGATACGCAGTATTTT. This chain uses TRBV28 with TRBJ2-3, with 11 nucleotides matching TRBD2. The J segment lost 5 bases and the V segment lost 6 bases, leaving 4 bases of the junction unmatched. There are 14 residues in the CDR3. In germline, CDR1 is MDHEN, CDR2 SYDVKM.

J is TRBJ2-3 and V is TRBV24-1; D is perhaps TRBD1 or TRBD2 (6 bases each). Deletions cut 5 bases from V and 0 bases from J, with 14 bases between. Looked up from germline, CDR1 is KGHDR and CDR2 is SFDVKD. The CDR3 length is 16 residues. The CDR3 DNA reads TGTGCCACCAGTGGCGGGACATTCGATAGCACAGATACGCAGTATTTT. It specifies CATSGGTFDSTDTQYF.